This T cell receptor (beta chain) was sequenced in a study of cytomegalovirus exposure and HLA in healthy donors. Germline assignment: CDR1 GTSNPN and CDR2 SVGIG (reference sequence). The V and J ends lost 0 bases and 7 bases, in that order; junction bases with no gene match: 4. The CDR3 contains 13 residues. The PCR employed 60 Vbeta primers together with 13 Jbeta primers. The assay was immunoSEQ multiplex PCR, and TCRdb's table has in-frame clones only and misses some. The table records around 130,000 clones, around 76% of them present only once. This chain joins TRBV30 and TRBJ2-5; 8 bases align to TRBD2. The sample comprised PBMCs. The origin of this receptor is a woman between 45 and 60 years old in good health and CMV-seronegative. Here the CDR3 DNA reads TGTGCCTGGAGTGTGACCGGGGGGGGGACCCAGTACTTC. This codes for CAWSVTGGGTQYF.